This TCR beta chain was identified during a study of blood T cell repertoires in COVID-19. Profiled with immunoSEQ multiplex PCR; TCRdb holds only in-frame clones, not every one. The data contain 100,000 to 150,000 clones, 90% of them seen just once; the ten biggest clones take up 3.5% to 4.5%. The CDR3 is 17 amino acids. Between the trimmed V and J ends, which lost 5 bases and 1 base, there was a span of 17 bases. Germline assignment: CDR1 SEHNR and CDR2 FQNEAQ (reference sequence). The origin of this receptor is a woman in her sixties with COVID-19, enrolled during active disease. Specimen: peripheral blood. The chain has TRBV7-9 and TRBJ2-2, with D perhaps matching TRBD1 (6 bases). This CDR3 is CASSLIIGTRNTGELFF. CDR3 DNA: TGTGCCAGCAGCCTCATCATAGGGACAAGGAACACCGGGGAGCTGTTTTTT.